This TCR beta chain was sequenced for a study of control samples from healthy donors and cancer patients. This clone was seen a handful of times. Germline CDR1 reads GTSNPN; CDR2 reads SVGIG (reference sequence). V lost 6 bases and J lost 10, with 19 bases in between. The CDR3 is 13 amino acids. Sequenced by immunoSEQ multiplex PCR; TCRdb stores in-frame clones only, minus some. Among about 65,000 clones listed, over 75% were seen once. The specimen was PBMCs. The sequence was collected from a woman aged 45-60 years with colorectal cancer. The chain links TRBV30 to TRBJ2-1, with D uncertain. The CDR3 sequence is CACVPVTEREQFF. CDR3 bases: TGTGCCTGCGTCCCGGTTACAGAACGCGAGCAGTTCTTC.